This T cell receptor beta chain was identified during a study of blood T cell repertoires in COVID-19. This CDR3 region has 14 residues. Germline assignment: CDR1 MNHEY and CDR2 SVGAGI. The V gene end was trimmed by 6 bases and the J gene end by 10 bases; junction bases not matched to a gene: 5. Sequencing was performed with immunoSEQ multiplex PCR; in TCRdb, only in-frame clones are kept and a portion is missing. This repertoire shows some 350,000 clones, about 89% found once; its top ten account for under 6.5%. The TCR sequence derives from a woman in her forties or fifties with COVID-19, enrolled during active disease. The sample consisted of peripheral blood. V and J are TRBV6-5 and TRBJ2-1, with 14 bases that match TRBD2. CDR3 protein: CASRGTSGSVEQFF. DNA of the CDR3: TGTGCCAGCAGAGGGACTAGCGGGAGCGTCGAGCAGTTCTTC.